These 26 T cell receptor beta chains originate from one sample sequenced in a study of blood T cell repertoires in COVID-19. Generated by immunoSEQ multiplex PCR, the TCRdb table keeps only in-frame clones and is missing some. The sample lists fewer than 150,000 clones; 90% were seen once. Sequencing input: peripheral blood. These TCRs come from an older woman with COVID-19, enrolled during active disease.

The chain employs TRBV3-1 (or the pseudogene TRBV3-2) and TRBJ2-1, with TRBD2 matching over 9 bases. CDR3 length: 15 amino acids. The germline V gene encodes CDR1 LGHDT and CDR2 YNNKEL (reference sequence). V lost 6 bases to trimming and J lost 4 bases; unmatched junction nucleotides: 7. CDR3 region: CASSPAGGPYNEQFF. The CDR3 DNA reads as TGTGCCAGCAGTCCAGCGGGGGGCCCATACAATGAGCAGTTCTTC.

V and J are TRBV28 and TRBJ1-1; D is uncertain. The V gene lost 6 bases and the J gene lost 5 bases, with 13 bases spanning the gap. There are 13 residues in the CDR3. Germline values: CDR1 MDHEN, CDR2 SYDVKM. CDR3 coding DNA: TGTGCCAGCAGCGTAGTTCGGGGAACTGAAGCTTTCTTT. Protein sequence: CASSVVRGTEAFF. The full variable domain, completed using reference TRBV28 and TRBJ1-1, is DVKVTQSSRYLVKRTGEKVFLECVQDMDHENMFWYRQDPGLGLRLIYFSYDVKMKEKGDIPEGYSVSREKKERFSLILESASTNQTSMYLCASSVVRGTEAFFGQGTRLTVV.

The chain joins TRBV12-3 or TRBV12-4 to TRBJ1-1; maybe TRBD1 (6 bases). The CDR3 is 12 residues long. V lost 2 bases and J lost 8, with 9 bases in between. In DNA, the CDR3 is TGTGCCAGCAGTTTATCGACAGGAGAAGCTTTCTTT. It is translated as CASSLSTGEAFF.

The chain recombines TRBV19 with TRBJ1-1; 10 nucleotides agree with TRBD1. Trimming removed 7 bases from V and 5 bases from J; junction bases left unmatched: 10. CDR1 and CDR2 (germline): LNHDA, SQIVND (reference sequence). The CDR3 covers 15 residues. The CDR3 DNA is TGTGCCAGTACCCCCCGAGGGACAGGGGAGACTGAAGCTTTCTTT. Translating gives CASTPRGTGETEAFF.

The gene calls are TRBV5-1 and TRBJ1-4; possible D gene TRBD1, 6 bases. The CDR3 has 15 amino acids. Germline loops: CDR1 SGHRS, CDR2 YFSETQ. Trimming cost V 3 bases and J 2 bases, with 11 bases left between them. The CDR3 coding sequence is TGCGCCAGCAGCTCTACAGGGATGACTAATGAAAAACTGTTTTTT. Residues: CASSSTGMTNEKLFF.

A few counts support this clone. This chain joins TRBV7-2 and TRBJ2-3, with 7 bases aligning to TRBD1. This CDR3 is 14 amino acids long. Trimming cost V 4 bases and J 4 bases; bases outside gene matches: 5. Germline CDR1 reads SGHTA; CDR2 reads FQGNSA. CDR3 region: CASSSKTGADTQYF. The CDR3 DNA is TGTGCCAGCAGCTCTAAAACAGGGGCAGATACGCAGTATTTT.

The chain has TRBV6-2 or TRBV6-3 and TRBJ1-2; 8 bases are shared with TRBD1. This CDR3 has 14 residues. Germline loops: CDR1 MNHEY, CDR2 SVGEGT. The trim removed 7 bases at V and 4 bases at J, leaving 8 bases unmatched. CDR3 residues: CASNPGGGGYGYTF. In DNA form, the CDR3 reads TGTGCCAGCAACCCAGGGGGCGGCGGCTATGGCTACACCTTC.

The V call is TRBV7-2, the J call TRBJ2-5; TRBD1 aligns across 7 bases. The CDR3 length is 15 residues. With 3 bases clipped from V and 1 base from J, the junction kept 5 bases outside the gene matches. The germline CDR1 and CDR2 sequences are SGHTA and FQGNSA. The CDR3 protein is CASSFRDSRQETQYF. The CDR3 DNA follows: TGTGCCAGCAGCTTCAGGGACAGCCGCCAAGAGACCCAGTACTTC. Filled out from reference TRBV7-2 and TRBJ2-5, the complete variable domain reads GAGVSQSPSNKVTEKGKDVELRCDPISGHTALYWYRQSLGQGLEFLIYFQGNSAPDKSGLPSDRFSAERTGGSVSTLTIQRTQQEDSAVYLCASSFRDSRQETQYFGPGTRLLVL.

The sample holds a few counts of this clone. J is TRBJ2-7 and V is TRBV19; a weak D match, TRBD2 (5 bases). V lost 3 bases to trimming and J lost 3 bases, with 9 bases between them. Looked up from germline, CDR1 is LNHDA and CDR2 is SQIVND (reference sequence). The CDR3 totals 13 residues. The CDR3 sequence is CASSISAGYEQYF. The DNA for the CDR3 is TGTGCCAGTAGTATTAGCGCGGGCTACGAGCAGTACTTC.

The chain recombines TRBV4-3 with TRBJ1-4, with no clear D. This CDR3 has 13 amino acids. The V gene lost 3 bases and the J gene lost 8 bases, with 10 bases spanning the gap. In germline, CDR1 is LGHNA, CDR2 YSLEER. CDR3 in amino acids: CASSQMGREKLFF. The CDR3 nucleotides are TGCGCCAGCAGCCAGATGGGCCGGGAAAAACTGTTTTTT.

This sequence joins TRBV18 and TRBJ2-2; 9 nucleotides line up with TRBD1. With 3 bases clipped from V and 2 bases from J, the junction kept 10 bases outside the gene matches. CDR1 is KGHSH, CDR2 LQKENI, per germline. The CDR3 length is 18 residues. The CDR3 region is CASSPKRGGQGNTGELFF. The CDR3 nucleotides read TGTGCCAGCTCACCCAAACGCGGGGGACAGGGCAACACCGGGGAGCTGTTTTTT.

This chain connects TRBV6-5 to TRBJ1-4; 8 bases map to TRBD1. The CDR3 runs to 14 residues. Germline CDR1 and CDR2: MNHEY and SVGAGI. Trimming at V came to 5 bases and at J to 7 bases, leaving 6 bases not matched to a gene. The DNA for the CDR3 is TGTGCCAGCAGTATAAACAGGGGGACTGAAAAACTGTTTTTT. This gives the protein CASSINRGTEKLFF.

The chain couples TRBV5-1 to TRBJ1-2; 10 nucleotides match TRBD1. Germline V gene sequence: CDR1 SGHRS, CDR2 YFSETQ. The CDR3 runs 15 residues. The V and J ends lost 2 bases and 8 bases, in that order; junction bases with no gene match: 9. The CDR3 protein is CASSLYPGQGRGYTF. In DNA form, the CDR3 reads TGCGCCAGCAGCTTATACCCGGGACAGGGGAGAGGCTACACCTTC. Using reference TRBV5-1 and TRBJ1-2 for the parts outside the CDR3, the full variable domain is KAGVTQTPRYLIKTRGQQVTLSCSPISGHRSVSWYQQTPGQGLQFLFEYFSETQRNKGNFPGRFSGRQFSNSRSEMNVSTLELGDSALYLCASSLYPGQGRGYTFGSGTRLTVV.

This chain uses TRBV5-6 with TRBJ2-2; 11 nucleotides match TRBD1. Per the germline V gene, CDR1 is SGHDT and CDR2 is YYEEEE. CDR3 size: 16 residues. V shed 3 bases and J 7 bases; nucleotides not matched to a gene: 8. Written as DNA, the CDR3 is TGTGCCAGCAGCTGGATGGGACAGGGGGAACTCGGGGAGCTGTTTTTT. Protein product: CASSWMGQGELGELFF.

V gene TRBV10-2 combines with J gene TRBJ1-2; a possible D gene is TRBD1 (5 bases). The CDR3 spans 16 residues. Germline CDR1 WSHSY, CDR2 SAAADI. V gave up 7 bases and J gave up 4 bases, with 22 bases separating them. CDR3 DNA sequence: TGCGCCAGCAAGACAGACGAAGGTTCGCGATCCTATGGCTACACCTTC. Amino acid sequence: CASKTDEGSRSYGYTF.

The gene calls are TRBV11-2 and TRBJ2-3; 10 nucleotides align to TRBD2. The ends lost 6 bases at V and 1 base at J; junction bases unmatched: 10. Germline loops: CDR1 SGHAT, CDR2 FQNNGV. CDR3 size: 17 residues. The CDR3 reads CASSRTLAGGRTDTQYF. The CDR3 DNA reads TGTGCCAGCAGTCGTACATTAGCGGGGGGCCGCACAGATACGCAGTATTTT.

The chain is built from TRBV5-6 and TRBJ2-5; a possible D gene is TRBD2 (6 bases). Per germline, CDR1 SGHDT and CDR2 YYEEEE. This CDR3 spans 15 amino acids. V lost 2 bases, J lost 4 bases, and 15 bases lay in between. The CDR3 reads CASSFGRRWVETQYF. Here the CDR3 DNA reads TGTGCCAGCAGCTTTGGGAGGAGATGGGTAGAGACCCAGTACTTC.

The CDR3 region has the DNA TGTGCCAGCAGCCAAGCCAACAGGGGGGGCTGGCCCCAGCATTTT. Its translation: CASSQANRGGWPQHF. The J gene is TRBJ1-5, the V gene TRBV14, with 8 bases aligning to TRBD1. The CDR3 is 15 residues long. The trim removed 1 base at V and 9 bases at J, leaving 8 bases unmatched. Per germline, CDR1 SGHDN and CDR2 FVKESK. The whole variable domain, remainder taken from reference TRBV14 and TRBJ1-5, is EAGVTQFPSHSVIEKGQTVTLRCDPISGHDNLYWYRRVMGKEIKFLLHFVKESKQDESGMPNNRFLAERTGGTYSTLKVQPAELEDSGVYFCASSQANRGGWPQHFGDGTRLSIL.

The chain carries TRBV6-5 and TRBJ2-7, with 9 bases identical to TRBD1. Germline V gene lookup returns CDR1 MNHEY and CDR2 SVGAGI. J gave up 7 bases and V 0 bases, and 7 bases lay outside the gene matches. The CDR3 contains 15 residues. For the CDR3, the DNA is TGTGCCAGCAGTTACTCGAACAGGGGGCTGGTGGAGCAGTACTTC. Its protein product is CASSYSNRGLVEQYF.

This clone was seen just once. This rearrangement joins TRBV19 to TRBJ2-7; perhaps TRBD1 as D (5 bases). V was clipped by 1 base and J by 9 bases, with 7 bases between them. The CDR3 consists of 11 residues. Germline CDR1 and CDR2: LNHDA and SQIVND (reference sequence). Here the CDR3 DNA reads TGTGCCAGTAGTATAGGGGGCCGGCAGTACTTC. This sequence encodes CASSIGGRQYF.

CDR3 sequence: CASREAANEKLFF. CDR3 nucleotides: TGTGCCAGTCGCGAGGCGGCTAATGAAAAACTGTTTTTT. The chain combines TRBV19 with TRBJ1-4; D remains unclear. Germline-derived CDR1 and CDR2 are LNHDA and SQIVND (reference sequence). The germline V and J ends were trimmed by 8 bases and 3 bases, with 10 bases remaining between them. The CDR3 sequence is 13 residues long.

The rearrangement uses TRBV19 and TRBJ1-1; weak D call: TRBD1 (5 bases). CDR3 length: 15 residues. CDR1 LNHDA and CDR2 SQIVND come from the germline V gene (reference sequence). V was shortened by 0 bases and J by 7 bases, with 15 bases between the two germline ends. CDR3: CASSIDREMLGEAFF. CDR3 in DNA: TGTGCCAGTAGTATAGACAGGGAAATGCTTGGTGAAGCTTTCTTT.

This sequence joins TRBV5-4 and TRBJ1-1, with a weak D call TRBD1 (5 bases). The V gene's germline CDR1 is SGHNT and CDR2 YYREEE (reference sequence). V gave up 2 bases and J gave up 1 base, with 6 bases separating them. The CDR3 contains 13 residues. CDR3 loop: CASSFDRNTEAFF. In DNA, the CDR3 is TGTGCCAGCAGCTTCGACAGGAACACTGAAGCTTTCTTT. Together with reference TRBV5-4 and TRBJ1-1, the CDR3 gives the full variable domain: ETGVTQSPTHLIKTRGQQVTLRCSSQSGHNTVSWYQQALGQGPQFIFQYYREEENGRGNFPPRFSGLQFPNYSSELNVNALELDDSALYLCASSFDRNTEAFFGQGTRLTVV.

The chain links TRBV27 to TRBJ2-7, with 9 positions matching TRBD1. From germline, CDR1 is MNHEY and CDR2 SMNVEV (reference sequence). J lost 5 bases, V lost 3 bases, and 5 bases had no gene match. The CDR3 extends over 14 amino acids. As DNA, the CDR3 is TGTGCCAGCAGTTTGGGGACAGGGCGGGACGAGCAGTACTTC. Amino acid sequence: CASSLGTGRDEQYF.

This chain links TRBV5-1 with TRBJ2-5; tentative D call: TRBD1 (5 bases). The V gene lost 4 bases and the J gene lost 2 bases, with 12 bases spanning the gap. Germline lookup yields CDR1 SGHRS and CDR2 YFSETQ. The CDR3 contains 14 residues. CDR3 amino acids: CASSPGRTQETQYF. The DNA for the CDR3 is TGCGCCAGCAGCCCTGGACGGACACAAGAGACCCAGTACTTC.

The V and J genes are TRBV11-3 and TRBJ2-2; D is perhaps TRBD2 (5 bases). Trimming removed 3 bases from V and 8 bases from J, with 7 bases in between. Germline CDR1 is SGHNT and CDR2 is YENEEA. This CDR3 spans 12 amino acids. The CDR3 loop reads CASSFRGGELFF. The CDR3 coding sequence is TGTGCCAGCAGCTTCCGCGGGGGGGAGCTGTTTTTT. The full variable domain, in which reference TRBV11-3 and TRBJ2-2 provide the parts outside the CDR3, is EAGVVQSPRYKIIEKKQPVAFWCNPISGHNTLYWYLQNLGQGPELLIRYENEEAVDDSQLPKDRFSAERLKGVDSTLKIQPAELGDSAVYLCASSFRGGELFFGEGSRLTVL.